The clone carrying this T cell receptor beta chain was counted a few times. The antigen is not known. This sample stems from a study of T cells in Graves' hyperthyroidism and ophthalmopathy. General study results and limits: Before onset, ophthalmopathy was predicted by the model a median 6.5 months earlier.

Amplification yielded TCR beta CDR3 regions, with RNA transcripts as the source. The primer set for the first-round RT-PCR of the TCR CDR3 was HTBI. TCRdb reanalysed the multiplex PCR reads using MiXCR and keeps one entry per CDR3 protein. Seen here are about 700,000 distinct CDR3 sequences, approximately 14% observed once, and the top ten hold about a tenth. This CDR3 has 15 amino acids. Between the trimmed V and J ends, which lost 0 bases and 3 bases, there was a span of 12 bases. Per the germline V gene, CDR1 is KGHSH and CDR2 is LQKENI. Hyperthyroidism of Graves' type that showed no ophthalmopathy progression within 18 months was stable.

Specimen: blood. The origin of this receptor is a woman under 30 with Graves' hyperthyroidism. The chain combines TRBV18 with TRBJ2-7; D may be TRBD1 (5 bases). The CDR3 is CASSPPLLGVYEQYF. CDR3 nucleotides: TGTGCCAGCTCACCACCTTTATTAGGGGTCTACGAGCAGTACTTC.